The clone carrying this T cell receptor beta chain was seen more than once but under ten times. Its antigen remains unidentified. Germline V gene sequence: CDR1 SGHRS, CDR2 YFSETQ. The CDR3 is 15 residues long. V trimming: 3 bases; J trimming: 3 bases; junction bases outside the gene matches: 5. A roughly 120-subject validation cohort, separate from the 666-subject first cohort, supplied the donors. Profiled with immunoSEQ multiplex PCR; TCRdb holds only in-frame clones, not every one. Among some 120,000 clones, about 90% were seen once, and the ten largest hold approximately 1.3%. The data derive from a study of cytomegalovirus exposure and HLA in healthy donors. Broader study findings: The tendency of first-cohort TCR clusters to co-occur in the 130 or so validation repertoires was identified by a subsequent analysis. Most TCR sequences were uncommon, yet certain public TCRs appeared in many donors.

This clonotype was sampled from a man younger than 45 in good health and CMV-seronegative. The chain employs TRBV5-1 and TRBJ1-5; 8 bases match TRBD1. Material: PBMCs. The CDR3 coding sequence is TGCGCCAGCAGCTGGACAGGGAGTGTCAATCAGCCCCAGCATTTT. Residues: CASSWTGSVNQPQHF.